This T cell receptor (beta chain) was captured by sequencing in a study of shared clonotypes between healthy human individuals (dated by TCRdb to the early 2020s). The study in broad terms: The cohort included three men and a couple of women between 18 and 49 years of age. Per donor, leukapheresis produced somewhere between about 0.9 and 9.5 billion PBMCs. For each donor, CD4 naive and CD4 memory were each run on three plates, CD8 naive on two plates, and CD8 memory on one plate. To estimate repertoire size and how much clonotypes are shared between individuals, the study performed deep sequencing of blood TCR repertoires from a few healthy adults. Different laboratories and diverse techniques were used to prepare libraries and sequence TCR repertoires, to increase sequencing depth and limit assay-specific biases. The investigation overall reported the following: Sampling was restricted to blood, and TCR repertoires in tissue are likely to differ from TCR repertoires in blood. Incomplete sequencing was indicated by rarefaction of sorted-subset datasets, despite the large sequencing depth. Because the study included only a small number of donors, the genetic and exposure-history diversity represented was limited. Compared with non-shared clonotypes, the clonotypes found in all four sorted-subset donors had higher generation probabilities. Naive subsets generally had larger estimated clonotype richness than memory subsets. When a handful of donors were compared, the shared fraction of clonotypes was around 5% for naive CD4, more than 3% for naive CD8, more than 2% for memory CD4, and 0.35% to 0.5% for memory CD8. Pairwise subsampling led to the expectation that sequencing depth would affect the degree of clonotype sharing among donors.

A remark on this clone: The clone's antigen remains unknown. No much larger clone is present one base from it, and per-base qualities are unavailable.

CD8 naive samples consisted of CD45RO-negative cells that were positively selected for CCR7, yielding a CD45RA+CCR7+ population without TemRA cells. Donors were healthy HIV-negative adults with no recently reported acute infections or vaccinations. Only Caucasian adults living in Nashville, Tennessee, USA were represented among the donors. Blood was obtained by leukapheresis, after which PBMCs were separated by Ficoll-Histopaque density gradient centrifugation and cryopreserved in liquid nitrogen vapor phase. Purity and quantity of every magnetically sorted T cell population were checked by analytical flow cytometry. From each sorted fraction, genomic DNA was isolated and quantified by UV absorbance on a Nanodrop 2000c. TCR CDR3 regions were amplified from genomic DNA by multiplex PCR using the deep immunoSEQ assay. For each cell subset, the extracted genomic DNA was distributed evenly across all wells of several immunoSEQ 96-well plates, and each plate served as one replicate. For sorted subsets, each replicate PCR was loaded with approximately 190 ng genomic DNA, equivalent to 32,000 or so T cell genomes. Purified libraries were quantified with a Qubit 3.0 fluorometer, sized on a Bioanalyzer 2100, and re-quantified with the KAPA Library Quantification kit. Each immunoSEQ 96-well plate was sequenced on its own single-read 150-cycle Illumina NextSeq 550 flow cell. The paper's data handling went like this. Because only junctional sequences without quality scores were contained in the immunoSEQ output, filtering matching that applied to full-length reads could not be performed. To assign V/J genes and CDR3, sequences were annotated using PyIR, a Python wrapper for IgBLAST v1.9, with IMGT germline references. Any read was removed if the V/J assignment was weak (E-value above 1e-6), the CDR3 was missing, or the read contained stop codons, out-of-frame junctions, or ambiguous translated residues. A V3J clonotype was defined by an identical inferred V gene, J gene, and CDR3 amino acid sequence. Percentage overlap between repertoires was calculated by dividing the number of shared unique clonotypes by the size of the smaller repertoire. Repertoire richness was assessed with RTK rarefaction, the Chao1 estimator, and Recon v2.1 estimates of unobserved clonotypes. OLGA was used to compute generation probabilities for all TCRbeta clonotypes that the gDNA method yielded from a few donors. The clones in this table, taken by TCRdb from immuneACCESS, are in-frame only. Not every clone is retained; where verified, under half of the shortfall comes from an unresolved V gene, and the cause of the rest is unknown. The V and J calls and clone size were taken over from that table, and D and trimming were inferred from the DNA. A total of about 2,100,000 clones appear in this sample, about 93% of them only once. The ten largest clones capture 1.5% to 2% of the sample.

V was cut back by 5 bases and J by 0 bases, leaving a gap of 11 bases between them. CDR1 and CDR2 are read off the germline V gene (reference sequence) as SEHNR and FQNEAQ. Measured from the cysteine to the phenylalanine, the CDR3 is 15 residues long. Only the CDR3 DNA stays, 45 bases, in frame from base 1. Recombination joined TRBV7-9 with TRBJ2-1; the D gene cannot be resolved reliably. Specimen: naive CD8+ T cells from PBMCs. Explained via the paper, the cell subset or site label denotes: CD45RA+CCR7+. This receptor was identified in a man aged 18-30 years in good health. Some clones in this sample may be carry-over from other donors' samples. The bases read TGTGCCAGCAGCCTACAGAGAGCCTCCTACAATGAGCAGTTCTTC. It is translated as CASSLQRASYNEQFF.